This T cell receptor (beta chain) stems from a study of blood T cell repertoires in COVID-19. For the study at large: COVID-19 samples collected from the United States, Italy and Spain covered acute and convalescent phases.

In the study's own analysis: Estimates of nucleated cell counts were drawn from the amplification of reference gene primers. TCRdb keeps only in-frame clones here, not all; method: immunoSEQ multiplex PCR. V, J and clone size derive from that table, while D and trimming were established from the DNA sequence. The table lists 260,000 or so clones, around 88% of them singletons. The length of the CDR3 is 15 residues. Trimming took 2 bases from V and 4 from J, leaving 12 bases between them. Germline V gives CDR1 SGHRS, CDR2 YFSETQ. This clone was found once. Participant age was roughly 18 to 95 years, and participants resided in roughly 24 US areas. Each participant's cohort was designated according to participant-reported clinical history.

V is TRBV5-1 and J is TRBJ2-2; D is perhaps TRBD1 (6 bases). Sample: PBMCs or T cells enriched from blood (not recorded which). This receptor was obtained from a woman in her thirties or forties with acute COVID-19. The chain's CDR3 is CASSFWTVRTGELFF. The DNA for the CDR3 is TGCGCCAGCAGCTTTTGGACAGTGCGCACCGGGGAGCTGTTTTTT.